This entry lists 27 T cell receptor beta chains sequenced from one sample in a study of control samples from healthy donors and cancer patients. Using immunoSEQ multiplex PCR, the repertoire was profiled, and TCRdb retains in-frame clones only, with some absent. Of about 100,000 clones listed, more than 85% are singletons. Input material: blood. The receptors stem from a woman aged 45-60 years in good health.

CDR3 sequence (DNA): TGTGCCAGCAGCCAAGATCTGACAGGGCTTGGTGAGCAGTTCTTC. The encoded protein is CASSQDLTGLGEQFF. V is TRBV4-2 and J is TRBJ2-1, with 7 bases that match TRBD1. The CDR3 sequence is 15 residues long. CDR1 is LGHNA, CDR2 YNFKEQ, per germline. Germline trimming cut 0 bases from V and 9 bases from J; bases unmatched to any gene: 8.

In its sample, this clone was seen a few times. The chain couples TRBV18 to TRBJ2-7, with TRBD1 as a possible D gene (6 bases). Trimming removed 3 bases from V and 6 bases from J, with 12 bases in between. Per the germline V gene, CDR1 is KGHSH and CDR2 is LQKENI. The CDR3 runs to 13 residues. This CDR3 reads CASSPRTVGEQYV. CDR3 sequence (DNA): TGTGCCAGCTCACCGCGGACAGTGGGCGAGCAGTACGTC.

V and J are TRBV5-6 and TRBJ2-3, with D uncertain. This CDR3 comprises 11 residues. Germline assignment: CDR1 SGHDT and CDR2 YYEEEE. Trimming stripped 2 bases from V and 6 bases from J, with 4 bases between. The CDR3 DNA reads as TGTGCCAGCAGCTTCCGCGATACGCAGTATTTT. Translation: CASSFRDTQYF.

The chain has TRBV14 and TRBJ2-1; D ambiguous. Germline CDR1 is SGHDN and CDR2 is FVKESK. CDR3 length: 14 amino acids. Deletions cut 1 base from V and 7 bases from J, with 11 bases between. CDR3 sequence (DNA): TGTGCCAGCAGCCAAGCAACCGGTGGGAATGAGCAGTTCTTC. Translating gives CASSQATGGNEQFF. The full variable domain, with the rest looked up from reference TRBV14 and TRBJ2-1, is EAGVTQFPSHSVIEKGQTVTLRCDPISGHDNLYWYRRVMGKEIKFLLHFVKESKQDESGMPNNRFLAERTGGTYSTLKVQPAELEDSGVYFCASSQATGGNEQFFGPGTRLTVL.

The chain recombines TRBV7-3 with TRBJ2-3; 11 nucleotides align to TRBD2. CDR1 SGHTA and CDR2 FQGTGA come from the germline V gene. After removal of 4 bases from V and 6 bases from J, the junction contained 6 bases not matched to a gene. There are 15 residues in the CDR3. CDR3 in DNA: TGTGCCAGCAGCTATAGCGGGGGGGCCGTTGATACGCAGTATTTT. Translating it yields CASSYSGGAVDTQYF.

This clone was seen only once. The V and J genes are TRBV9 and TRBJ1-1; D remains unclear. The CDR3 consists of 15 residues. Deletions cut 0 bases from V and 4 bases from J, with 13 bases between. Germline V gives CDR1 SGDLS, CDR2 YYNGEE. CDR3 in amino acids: CASSVEAGVGTEAFF. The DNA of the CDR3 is TGTGCCAGCAGCGTAGAGGCAGGTGTGGGCACTGAAGCTTTCTTT.

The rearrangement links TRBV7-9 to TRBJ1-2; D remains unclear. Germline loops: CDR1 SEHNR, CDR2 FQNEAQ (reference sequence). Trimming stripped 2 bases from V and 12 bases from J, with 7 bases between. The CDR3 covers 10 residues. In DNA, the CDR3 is TGTGCCAGCAGCTTAATTGCGGACACCTTC. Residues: CASSLIADTF.

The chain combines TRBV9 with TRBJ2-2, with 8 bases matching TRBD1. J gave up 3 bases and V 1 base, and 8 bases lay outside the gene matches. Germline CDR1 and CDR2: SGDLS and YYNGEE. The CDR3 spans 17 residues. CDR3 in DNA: TGTGCCAGCAGCGTACCCCTTATGACAGGGGACACCGGGGAGCTGTTTTTT. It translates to CASSVPLMTGDTGELFF. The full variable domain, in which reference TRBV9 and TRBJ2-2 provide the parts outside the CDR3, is DSGVTQTPKHLITATGQRVTLRCSPRSGDLSVYWYQQSLDQGLQFLIQYYNGEERAKGNILERFSAQQFPDLHSELNLSSLELGDSALYFCASSVPLMTGDTGELFFGEGSRLTVL.

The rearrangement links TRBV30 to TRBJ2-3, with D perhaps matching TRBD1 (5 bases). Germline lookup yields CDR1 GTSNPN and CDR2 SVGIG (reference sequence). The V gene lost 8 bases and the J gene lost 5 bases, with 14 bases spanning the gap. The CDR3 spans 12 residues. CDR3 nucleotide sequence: TGTGCCGGGGTCAGGGCCATAGATACGCAGTATTTT. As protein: CAGVRAIDTQYF.

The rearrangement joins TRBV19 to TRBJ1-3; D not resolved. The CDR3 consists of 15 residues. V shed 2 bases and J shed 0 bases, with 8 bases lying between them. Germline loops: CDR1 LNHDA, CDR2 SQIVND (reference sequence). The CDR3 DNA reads TGTGCCAGTAGTATAAGTCGGGGCTCTGGAAACACCATATATTTT. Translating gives CASSISRGSGNTIYF.

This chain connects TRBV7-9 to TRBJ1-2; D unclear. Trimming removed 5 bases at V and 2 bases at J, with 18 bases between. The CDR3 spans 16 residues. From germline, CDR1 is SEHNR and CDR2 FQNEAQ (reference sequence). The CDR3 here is CASSAPTNDLNYGYTF. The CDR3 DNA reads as TGTGCCAGCAGCGCCCCCACCAATGACTTAAACTATGGCTACACCTTC. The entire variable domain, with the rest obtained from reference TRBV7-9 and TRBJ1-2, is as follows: DTGVSQNPRHKITKRGQNVTFRCDPISEHNRLYWYRQTLGQGPEFLTYFQNEAQLEKSRLLSDRFSAERPKGSFSTLEIQRTEQGDSAMYLCASSAPTNDLNYGYTFGSGTRLTVV.

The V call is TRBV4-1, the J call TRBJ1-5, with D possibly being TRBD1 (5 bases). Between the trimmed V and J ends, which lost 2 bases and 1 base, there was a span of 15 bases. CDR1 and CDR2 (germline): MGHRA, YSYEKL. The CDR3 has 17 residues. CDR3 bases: TGCGCCAGCAGCCAACACACCGGGACGGCGAGCAATCAGCCCCAGCATTTT. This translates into CASSQHTGTASNQPQHF.

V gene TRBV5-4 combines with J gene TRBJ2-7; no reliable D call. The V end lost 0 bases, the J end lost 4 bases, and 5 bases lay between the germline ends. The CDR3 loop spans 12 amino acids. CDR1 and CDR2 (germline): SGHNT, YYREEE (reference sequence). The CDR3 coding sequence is TGTGCCAGCAGCTTGGGGGGATACGAGCAGTACGTC. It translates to CASSLGGYEQYV.

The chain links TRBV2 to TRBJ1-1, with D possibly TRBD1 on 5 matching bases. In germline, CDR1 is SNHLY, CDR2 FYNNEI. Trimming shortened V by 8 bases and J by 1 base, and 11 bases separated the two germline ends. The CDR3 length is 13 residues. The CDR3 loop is CASEGLWNTEAFF. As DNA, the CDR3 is TGTGCCAGCGAGGGACTTTGGAACACTGAAGCTTTCTTT.

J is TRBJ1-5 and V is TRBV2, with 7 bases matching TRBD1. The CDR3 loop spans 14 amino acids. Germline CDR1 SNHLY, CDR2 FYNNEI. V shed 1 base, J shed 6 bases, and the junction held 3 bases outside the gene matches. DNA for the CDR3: TGTGCCAGCAGTGAAGACAGGGGTCGTCAGCCCCAGCATTTT. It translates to CASSEDRGRQPQHF.

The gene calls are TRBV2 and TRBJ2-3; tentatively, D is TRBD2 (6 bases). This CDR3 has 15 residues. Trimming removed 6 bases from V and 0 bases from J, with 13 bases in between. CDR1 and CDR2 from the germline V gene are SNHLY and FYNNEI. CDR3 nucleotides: TGTGCCAGCAGGCACCGGGACTTTAGCACAGATACGCAGTATTTT. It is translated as CASRHRDFSTDTQYF.

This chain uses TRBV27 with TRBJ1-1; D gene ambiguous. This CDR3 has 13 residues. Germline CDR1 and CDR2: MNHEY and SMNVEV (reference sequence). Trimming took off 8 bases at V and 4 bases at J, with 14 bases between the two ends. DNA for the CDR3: TGTGCCAGCGGTGCCTATGGGGTCACTGAAGCTTTCTTT. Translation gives CASGAYGVTEAFF.

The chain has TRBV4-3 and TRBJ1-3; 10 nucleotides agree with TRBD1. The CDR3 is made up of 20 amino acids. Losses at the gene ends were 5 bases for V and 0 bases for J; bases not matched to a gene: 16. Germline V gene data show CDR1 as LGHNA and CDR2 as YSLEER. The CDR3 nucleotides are TGCGCCAGCAGCGAAACGACAGGGGGCTCCCAAGTTGGCTCTGGAAACACCATATATTTT. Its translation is CASSETTGGSQVGSGNTIYF.

The CDR3 here is CSASSTAYYGYTF. CDR3 coding DNA: TGCAGTGCTAGTAGTACAGCCTACTATGGCTACACCTTC. The gene calls are TRBV20-1 and TRBJ1-2, with unresolved D. V dropped 3 bases and J dropped 3 bases, with 11 bases sitting between them. Per the germline V gene, CDR1 is DFQATT and CDR2 is SNEGSKA (reference sequence). This CDR3 is built from 13 residues.

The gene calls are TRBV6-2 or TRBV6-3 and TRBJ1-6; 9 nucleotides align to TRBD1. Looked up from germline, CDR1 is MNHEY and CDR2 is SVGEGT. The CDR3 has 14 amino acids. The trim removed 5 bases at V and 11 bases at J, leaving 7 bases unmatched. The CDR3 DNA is TGTGCCAGCAGTGTACAGGGGGCGGTTACACCCCTCCACTTT. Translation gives CASSVQGAVTPLHF.

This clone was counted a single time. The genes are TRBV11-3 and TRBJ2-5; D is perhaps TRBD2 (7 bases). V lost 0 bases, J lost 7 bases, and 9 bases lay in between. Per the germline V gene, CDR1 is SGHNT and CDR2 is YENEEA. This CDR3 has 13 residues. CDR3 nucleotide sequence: TGTGCCAGCAGCTTAGATAGGGGGGGGACCCAGTACTTC. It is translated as CASSLDRGGTQYF.

In DNA, the CDR3 is TGCAGCGTTGAAGAGCGGGGGAGGGGGAACACCGGGGAGCTGTTTTTT. It is translated as CSVEERGRGNTGELFF. The V call is TRBV29-1, the J call TRBJ2-2; 7 nucleotides agree with TRBD2. Germline-derived CDR1 and CDR2 are SQVTM and ANQGSEA. V shed 0 bases, J shed 1 base, and the junction held 5 bases outside the gene matches. CDR3 length equals 16 residues.

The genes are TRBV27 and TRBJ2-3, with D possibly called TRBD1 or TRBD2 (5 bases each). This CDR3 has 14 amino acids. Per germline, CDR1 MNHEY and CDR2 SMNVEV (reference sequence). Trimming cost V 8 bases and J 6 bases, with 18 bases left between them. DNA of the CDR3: TGTGCCAGCCGGGACCTTCAATCCGGCGATACGCAGTATTTT. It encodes CASRDLQSGDTQYF.

The DNA for the CDR3 is TGTGCCAGCAGCGTAGGTTATACGTCTGAGCAGTTCTTC. Protein sequence: CASSVGYTSEQFF. This chain connects TRBV9 to TRBJ2-1; no clear D gene. The CDR3 spans 13 residues. The V gene's germline CDR1 is SGDLS and CDR2 YYNGEE. The V and J ends lost 0 bases and 9 bases respectively, with 10 bases between them.

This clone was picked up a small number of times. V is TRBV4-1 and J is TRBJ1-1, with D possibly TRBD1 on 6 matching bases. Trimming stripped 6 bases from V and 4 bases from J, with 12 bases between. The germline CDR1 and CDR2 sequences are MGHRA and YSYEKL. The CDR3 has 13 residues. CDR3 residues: CASRGGIGTEAFF. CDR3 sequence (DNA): TGCGCCAGCAGAGGGGGAATCGGCACTGAAGCTTTCTTT.

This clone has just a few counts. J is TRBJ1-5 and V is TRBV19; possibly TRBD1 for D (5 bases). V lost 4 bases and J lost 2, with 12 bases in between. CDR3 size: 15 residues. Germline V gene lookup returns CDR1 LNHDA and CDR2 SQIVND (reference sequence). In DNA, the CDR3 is TGTGCCAGTAGTAGTAAGGGGTCGGGCAATCAGCCCCAGCATTTT. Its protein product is CASSSKGSGNQPQHF.

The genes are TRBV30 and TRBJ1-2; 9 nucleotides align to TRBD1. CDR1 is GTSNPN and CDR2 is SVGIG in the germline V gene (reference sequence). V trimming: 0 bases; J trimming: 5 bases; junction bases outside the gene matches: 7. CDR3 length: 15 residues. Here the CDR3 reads CAWSVAGTGWYGYTF. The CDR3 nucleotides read TGTGCCTGGAGTGTGGCCGGGACAGGGTGGTATGGCTACACCTTC.